This TCR beta chain was sequenced during a study of blood T cells in healthy people across ages (dated by TCRdb to 2014 to 2015). Background for the entire study: In model experiments, template switching captured about one uniquely barcoded TCR beta cDNA molecule for every two T cells. The donors were split into four age groups: young (average about 16 years), middle-aged (nearly 40), aged (over 55) and long-lived (under 90). For two donors (one aged 18 to 29 and one aged 80 or older), the study analyzed two additional independent replicas of 1 million unique cDNA reads from the same blood draw. To avoid experimental bias, donors of different ages were spread randomly across the sequencing lanes. Using deep sequencing normalized with unique cDNA molecular identifiers, the study measured how TCR beta repertoire diversity changes with age. The paper as a whole reports these results and caveats: Estimates of total diversity based on one million sequenced T cells were considered lower bounds and underestimates. Because profiling used bulk unsorted PBMCs, naive and antigen-experienced compartments could not be compared conclusively. The CMV infection status of donors was not known, potentially confounding age-related changes in expanded clonotypes. Compared with the aged group, the long-lived group had more naive CD4+ T cells, fewer expanded clones and increased TCR diversity, a pattern suggesting age selection. There was a strong correlation between observed TCR beta diversity and the percentage of naive T cells measured by flow cytometry. As age increased, observed TCR beta diversity per million T cells dropped in a roughly linear way, and a significant reduction was already evident by age 40.

Donors were 30 to 45 systemically healthy Caucasian individuals from Russia aged roughly 6 to 90 years. Each donor gave approximately 9.3 milliliters of peripheral blood, collected into EDTA-treated Vacutainer tubes. Ficoll-Paque density-gradient centrifugation was used to isolate PBMCs, with at least 6.5 million obtained per sample. Total RNA, at least 6 micrograms per sample, was extracted from PBMCs with Trizol reagent. The percentages of naive CD45RAhigh/CD27high T cells were determined by flow cytometry on a PBMC aliquot from every donor. According to the germline V gene (reference sequence), CDR1 reads DFQATT and CDR2 reads SNEGSKA. The CDR3 covers 12 residues, taking in both the cysteine and the phenylalanine. Just the 36-base CDR3 DNA is kept, in frame starting at base 1. V and J lose 4 bases and 4 bases, and a span of 11 bases separates them. This clonotype has a count of ten or more. Its cognate antigen has yet to be identified. It has no much larger one-base neighbor in the sample; base qualities were not kept.

Receptor libraries were prepared by 5' RACE. The sequencer listed for this sample is Illumina HiSeq 2500. A second roughly 6 to 12 cycle PCR used a sample-barcoded 5' primer and a J-beta primer mix. A unique molecular identifier was introduced onto each TCR beta cDNA molecule by a template-switch 5' adaptor carrying 12 random nucleotides. Each sample yielded at least 2.5 million CDR3-containing paired-end reads. First-strand cDNA was synthesized from all RNA with the Mint cDNA synthesis kit, primed by a TRBC-specific oligonucleotide. Following uracil-DNA glycosylase treatment, all cDNA underwent a first 18-cycle PCR with the universal primers M1SS and BC2_uni_R. The authors' pipeline ran thus. For normalization, 1 million high-quality reads were randomly selected from each sample, with every read carrying a distinct molecular identifier. Instead of being binned into consensus sequences, reads with shared molecular identifiers were discarded. MiTCR, with a Q25 quality threshold and the strictest error-elimination algorithm, was used for CDR3 identification, clonotype clustering and error correction. A nonparametric unseen species model with Euler transformation was used to estimate a lower bound on total TCR beta diversity. Clones were called with MiXCR by TCRdb after fastp trimmed the public reads at Q25, and only in-frame beta chains were retained. Identical CDR3 proteins give one entry, which carries the most common genes and DNA. These V and J calls derive from TCRdb rather than the authors' analysis. This sample gives about 830,000 distinct CDR3 sequences in total; roughly 64% of them show up just once. 22% of the sample goes to the ten largest clones.

The chain was built from TRBV20-1 and TRBJ2-7; perhaps TRBD1 is the D gene, with 5 bases matching. This receptor was identified in a man aged 30-40 years in good health. Sequenced input: blood. At the DNA level, the sequence is TGCAGTGCTACCCCGGACATATACGAGCAGTACTTC. This yields the protein CSATPDIYEQYF.